This T cell receptor (beta chain) came from a study of cytomegalovirus exposure and HLA in healthy donors. Study details: The same platform used for the 666 first-cohort repertoires was also used for the 95 to 150 validation repertoires, as a later analysis reported. The study's findings and limits: There were a few CMV-associated chains whose specificity for CMV antigens was confirmed in vitro.

In the case of this clone: The target antigen is unknown.

Germline V CDR1 and CDR2: SGHVS, FQNEAQ. This CDR3 comprises 14 residues. The trim removed 6 bases at V and 4 bases at J, leaving 6 bases unmatched. The data were produced by immunoSEQ multiplex PCR, yet TCRdb's version contains in-frame clones alone and is incomplete. The repertoire holds some 150,000 clones, with roughly 88% as singletons. The sample taken for sequencing was PBMCs. The V and J genes are TRBV7-8 and TRBJ1-3, with TRBD1 matching 7 bases. The clonotype comes from a woman under 30 in good health and CMV-seropositive. The CDR3 sequence is CASSRQGGGNTIYF. CDR3 nucleotides: TGTGCCAGCAGTAGACAGGGTGGGGGAAACACCATATATTTT.